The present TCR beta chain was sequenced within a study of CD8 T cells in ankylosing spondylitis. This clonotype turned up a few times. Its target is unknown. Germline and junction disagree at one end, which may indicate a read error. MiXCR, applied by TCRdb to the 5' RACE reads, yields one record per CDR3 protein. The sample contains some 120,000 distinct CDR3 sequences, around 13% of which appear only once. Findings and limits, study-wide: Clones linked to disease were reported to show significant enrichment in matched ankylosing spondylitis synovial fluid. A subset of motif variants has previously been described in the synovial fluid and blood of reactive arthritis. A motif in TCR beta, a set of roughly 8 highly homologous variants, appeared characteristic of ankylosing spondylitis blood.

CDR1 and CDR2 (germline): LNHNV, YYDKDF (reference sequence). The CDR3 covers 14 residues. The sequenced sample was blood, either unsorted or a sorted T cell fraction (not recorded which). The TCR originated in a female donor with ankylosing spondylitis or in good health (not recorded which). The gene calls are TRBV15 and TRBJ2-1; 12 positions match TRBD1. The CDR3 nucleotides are TGTGCCGCCAGCAGGGACAGGGGGCCGTATGAGCAGTTCTTC. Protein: CAASRDRGPYEQFF.